One sample yielded the 27 T cell receptor beta chains listed below, sequenced in a study of blood T cell repertoires in COVID-19 (dated by TCRdb to 2020 to 2022). The library was produced with the immunoSEQ multiplex PCR assay. In its TCRdb copy, this immuneACCESS table keeps in-frame sequences only and misses some clones. Where compared with another copy, unresolved V genes explain less than half of these, and the others have no known cause. This sample is represented by about 240,000 clones; about 81% of them were singletons. Around 12% of the sample lies in the top ten. Sequenced: peripheral blood. The receptors come from an older woman with active or convalescent COVID-19.

The genes are TRBV19 and TRBJ1-1; TRBD1 agrees at 8 bases. J was trimmed by 1 base and V by 5 bases; bases with no gene match: 9. This CDR3 is 16 amino acids long. Germline CDR1 is LNHDA and CDR2 is SQIVND (reference sequence). The CDR3 sequence: CASSVTGVDWNTEAFF. The DNA of the CDR3 is TGTGCCAGTAGTGTGACAGGGGTCGATTGGAACACTGAAGCTTTCTTT.

The chain uses TRBV19 and TRBJ1-1, with TRBD1 identical over 9 bases. CDR1 is LNHDA and CDR2 is SQIVND in the germline V gene (reference sequence). V lost 7 bases, J lost 4 bases, and 7 bases stayed unmatched. The length of the CDR3 is 14 residues. CDR3: CASMPHRGPTEAFF. The CDR3 bases are TGTGCCAGTATGCCTCACAGGGGGCCCACTGAAGCTTTCTTT.

The V and J genes are TRBV7-2 and TRBJ2-7; 10 bases align to TRBD2. Germline V lookup: CDR1 SGHTA, CDR2 FQGNSA. CDR3 size: 16 residues. V lost 5 bases and J lost 3; bases outside the gene matches: 10. The CDR3, as DNA: TGTGCCAGCAGCCCCCAACCCCTAGCGGGGGTCTACGAGCAGTACTTC. It translates to CASSPQPLAGVYEQYF.

This clone was counted a single time. The chain links TRBV5-6 to TRBJ2-2; tentative D call: TRBD1 (7 bases). Germline lookup yields CDR1 SGHDT and CDR2 YYEEEE. CDR3 length: 14 amino acids. V lost 0 bases and J 6 bases, leaving 9 bases between the germline ends. CDR3 DNA: TGTGCCAGCAGCTTGGGCAGGGGGGCCGGGGAGCTGTTTTTT. Amino acid sequence: CASSLGRGAGELFF.

V usage is TRBV11-2 and J usage is TRBJ2-3, with 10 bases lining up with TRBD2. Germline assignment: CDR1 SGHAT and CDR2 FQNNGV. The CDR3 loop spans 16 amino acids. The V segment lost 3 bases and the J segment 4 bases; nucleotides outside the gene matches: 7. CDR3 region: CASSFERLAGADTQYF. The CDR3 coding sequence is TGTGCCAGCAGCTTTGAGAGACTAGCGGGCGCAGATACGCAGTATTTT.

The chain uses TRBV7-9 and TRBJ1-2, with D unresolved. Germline loops: CDR1 SEHNR, CDR2 FQNEAQ (reference sequence). This CDR3 has 14 amino acids. V was trimmed by 5 bases and J by 5 bases, leaving 15 bases between them. The CDR3 DNA reads TGTGCCAGCAGCCCTCCCGGTGCTCTTTATGGCTACACCTTC. Its protein is CASSPPGALYGYTF.

The chain joins TRBV6-2 or TRBV6-3 to TRBJ1-2, with a weak D call TRBD1 (5 bases). V was pared by 0 bases and J by 8 bases, with 13 bases between. Germline values: CDR1 MNHEY, CDR2 SVGEGT. The CDR3 spans 14 residues. Here the CDR3 reads CASSYSGQGMGYTF. The CDR3 nucleotides are TGTGCCAGCAGTTACTCCGGGCAGGGTATGGGCTACACCTTC.

V and J are TRBV2 and TRBJ1-2; TRBD1 might be the D (6 bases). This CDR3 region has 14 residues. The V gene's germline CDR1 is SNHLY and CDR2 FYNNEI. Trimming took 3 bases from V and 3 from J, leaving 11 bases between them. The CDR3 protein is CASSDRGRDYGYTF. The CDR3 DNA follows: TGTGCCAGCAGTGACAGGGGAAGGGACTATGGCTACACCTTC.

The rearrangement uses TRBV6-2 or TRBV6-3 and TRBJ1-5; weak D call: TRBD1 (6 bases). CDR3 length: 14 amino acids. The V end was cut by 2 bases, the J end by 9 bases, with 14 bases between. CDR1 MNHEY and CDR2 SVGEGT come from the germline V gene. The CDR3: CASSYGRGGGPQHF. The DNA for the CDR3 is TGTGCCAGCAGTTACGGCAGGGGCGGGGGGCCCCAGCATTTT.

This sequence joins TRBV9 and TRBJ1-5; TRBD1 aligns across 7 bases. This CDR3 spans 15 amino acids. CDR1 and CDR2 (germline): SGDLS, YYNGEE. With V trimmed by 0 bases and J by 4 bases, 4 bases remained unmatched. CDR3 residues: CASSVGGGGNQPQHF. Here the CDR3 DNA reads TGTGCCAGCAGCGTAGGAGGGGGCGGGAATCAGCCCCAGCATTTT.

The V call is TRBV5-1, the J call TRBJ2-3, with D possibly matching TRBD1 (6 bases). Trimming shortened V by 0 bases and J by 4 bases, and 18 bases separated the two germline ends. The CDR3 covers 17 residues. Looked up from germline, CDR1 is SGHRS and CDR2 is YFSETQ. CDR3 amino acids: CASSLVGLGHIADTQYF. DNA of the CDR3: TGCGCCAGCAGCTTGGTTGGACTGGGACACATTGCAGATACGCAGTATTTT.

This clone showed up just once. The genes are TRBV6-4 and TRBJ2-2; the match to TRBD2 covers 9 bases. The V gene's germline CDR1 is MRHNA and CDR2 SNTAGT. J was trimmed by 0 bases and V by 3 bases; bases with no gene match: 2. The CDR3 covers 16 residues. This CDR3 is CASSEQRGANTGELFF. The DNA for the CDR3 is TGTGCCAGCAGTGAACAGCGGGGGGCGAACACCGGGGAGCTGTTTTTT.

The V gene is TRBV5-6, the J gene TRBJ1-1; no firm D call. This CDR3 is built from 13 residues. Germline V gene data show CDR1 as SGHDT and CDR2 as YYEEEE. The germline V and J ends were trimmed by 0 bases and 11 bases, with 14 bases remaining between them. The CDR3 is CASSLAPGKAAFF. The CDR3 coding sequence is TGTGCCAGCAGCTTGGCCCCCGGGAAGGCCGCTTTCTTT.

The V and J genes are TRBV16 and TRBJ1-1; 9 bases fit TRBD1. The CDR3 loop spans 14 amino acids. J gave up 4 bases and V 4 bases, and 4 bases lay outside the gene matches. Germline CDR1 KGHSY, CDR2 FQNENV. CDR3 loop: CASSPGQGVTEAFF. The CDR3, as DNA: TGTGCCAGCAGCCCGGGACAGGGTGTCACTGAAGCTTTCTTT.

This clone has ten or more counts. The chain has TRBV3-1 (or the pseudogene TRBV3-2) and TRBJ2-7; 11 bases agree with TRBD1. This CDR3 is built from 14 residues. Germline V lookup: CDR1 LGHDT, CDR2 YNNKEL (reference sequence). With 7 bases clipped from V and 7 bases from J, the junction kept 9 bases outside the gene matches. The CDR3 sequence is CASTPGQGGREQYF. The CDR3 DNA sequence: TGTGCCAGCACCCCGGGACAGGGGGGACGGGAGCAGTACTTC.

This sequence joins TRBV15 and TRBJ1-5; D call uncertain. Per germline, CDR1 LNHNV and CDR2 YYDKDF (reference sequence). With 0 bases removed from V and 9 bases from J, the gap between germline ends came to 9 bases. The CDR3 length is 13 residues. The CDR3 sequence: CATSRDPSSPQHF. For the CDR3, the DNA is TGTGCCACCAGCAGAGATCCCTCCTCGCCCCAGCATTTT.

The chain uses TRBV6-5 and TRBJ1-3, with 7 bases matching TRBD1. Germline CDR1 is MNHEY and CDR2 is SVGAGI. The junction had 5 bases not matched to a gene; V was cut back by 4 bases and J by 2 bases. CDR3 length: 15 residues. CDR3 sequence reads: CASSFGQATGNTIYF. CDR3 DNA: TGTGCCAGCAGTTTCGGACAGGCCACTGGAAACACCATATATTTT.

The rearrangement links TRBV2 to TRBJ2-1; weak D call: TRBD1 (5 bases). Germline V gene data show CDR1 as SNHLY and CDR2 as FYNNEI. This CDR3 is 16 amino acids long. Trimming took 6 bases from V and 2 from J, leaving 17 bases between them. CDR3 sequence (DNA): TGTGCCAGCAGGGGCTTCTCGACAGATACCTACAATGAGCAGTTCTTC. As protein: CASRGFSTDTYNEQFF.

This rearrangement joins TRBV12-3 or TRBV12-4 to TRBJ2-3; D perhaps matches TRBD1 (6 bases). Trimming pared 6 bases from V and 3 bases from J, leaving 10 bases between. The CDR3 is 13 amino acids. As DNA, the CDR3 is TGTGCCAGCAGCACCGGGACAACAGATACGCAGTATTTT. Residues: CASSTGTTDTQYF.

V usage is TRBV9 and J usage is TRBJ1-2; no clear D gene. The CDR3 has 11 amino acids. V lost 3 bases and J 3 bases, leaving 3 bases between the germline ends. CDR1 is SGDLS and CDR2 is YYNGEE in the germline V gene. The CDR3 spells CASSAHYGYTF. The CDR3 DNA reads TGTGCCAGCAGCGCTCACTATGGCTACACCTTC.

V gene TRBV7-9 combines with J gene TRBJ1-1, with 11 bases lining up with TRBD1. The V gene's germline CDR1 is SEHNR and CDR2 FQNEAQ (reference sequence). V shed 3 bases, J shed 5 bases, and the junction held 8 bases outside the gene matches. This CDR3 region has 16 residues. The CDR3 DNA follows: TGTGCCAGCAGCTTCCGGACAGGGGGCTTTTGGACTGAAGCTTTCTTT. It codes for CASSFRTGGFWTEAFF.

The chain recombines TRBV9 with TRBJ2-3; 7 nucleotides align to TRBD1. Germline CDR1 is SGDLS and CDR2 is YYNGEE. The trim removed 4 bases at V and 1 base at J, leaving 3 bases unmatched. There are 14 residues in the CDR3. The CDR3 region is CASSPRGRTDTQYF. CDR3 coding DNA: TGTGCCAGCAGCCCTAGGGGGCGCACAGATACGCAGTATTTT.

The rearrangement joins TRBV27 to TRBJ1-5, with a weak D call TRBD1 (6 bases). The length of the CDR3 is 14 residues. The germline V gene has CDR1 MNHEY and CDR2 SMNVEV (reference sequence). V gave up 6 bases and J gave up 9 bases, with 18 bases separating them. The CDR3 is CASSPGTPFGPQHF. The DNA for the CDR3 is TGTGCCAGCAGCCCTGGGACACCCTTCGGGCCCCAGCATTTT.

V gene TRBV25-1 combines with J gene TRBJ1-2; a weak D match, TRBD1 (5 bases). The length of the CDR3 is 12 residues. The V and J ends lost 8 bases and 4 bases respectively, with 11 bases between them. CDR1 and CDR2 from the germline V gene are MGHDK and SYGVNS. The CDR3 nucleotides read TGTGCCAGCTCCTACGGGGGCTATGGCTACACCTTC. Amino acid sequence: CASSYGGYGYTF.

V and J are TRBV27 and TRBJ2-1, with TRBD2 matching 7 bases. Germline V lookup: CDR1 MNHEY, CDR2 SMNVEV (reference sequence). V lost 1 base and J lost 0; bases outside the gene matches: 3. The CDR3 is made up of 16 amino acids. For the CDR3, the DNA is TGTGCCAGCAGTTTATTCGGGGGGACCTCCTACAATGAGCAGTTCTTC. This sequence encodes CASSLFGGTSYNEQFF.

On this clone: The junction shows a germline mismatch at one end, possibly a read error. V and J are TRBV7-3 and TRBJ1-2; unclear D gene. Germline V lookup: CDR1 SGHTA, CDR2 FQGTGA. The CDR3 spans 14 residues. The CDR3 bases are TGTGCCAGCAGCCTAACGAGGGAGGGCTATGGCTACACCTTC. Translated: CASSLTREGYGYTF.

The V gene is TRBV6-5, the J gene TRBJ1-4; possibly TRBD1 for D (5 bases). The CDR3 runs 15 residues. Germline values: CDR1 MNHEY, CDR2 SVGAGI. Trimming took 7 bases from V and 7 from J, leaving 19 bases between them. The CDR3 DNA follows: TGTGCCAGCACCAGAGGCCCAGGGTTGGGTGAAAAACTGTTTTTT. Translating it yields CASTRGPGLGEKLFF.